This TCR beta chain was documented in a study of control samples from healthy donors and cancer patients. After removal of 0 bases from V and 6 bases from J, the junction contained 9 bases not matched to a gene. Germline V lookup: CDR1 SGHNT, CDR2 YYREEE (reference sequence). The CDR3 has 17 residues. Repertoires were generated with immunoSEQ multiplex PCR, while TCRdb's copy carries only in-frame clones and drops some. The sample includes 65,000 to 95,000 clones, 80% to 90% of them seen just once. Sample: blood. This rearrangement joins TRBV5-4 to TRBJ2-1; TRBD2 aligns across 10 bases. This receptor was identified in a man between 50 and 59 years old in good health. In DNA, the CDR3 is TGTGCCAGCAGCTTGGATGGGCTAGCGGGAGTAGGCAATGAGCAGTTCTTC. Residues: CASSLDGLAGVGNEQFF.